This T cell receptor (beta chain) was obtained from a study of blood T cell repertoires in COVID-19. Study details: Donors in the United States, Italy and Spain gave samples during acute or convalescent COVID-19. Sources were T cells, B-cell-depleted T cells, or PBMCs; the material itself was cDNA or gDNA.

The CDR3 contains 13 residues. The germline CDR1 and CDR2 sequences are SGHTA and FQGTGA. Losses at the gene ends were 5 bases for V and 13 bases for J; bases not matched to a gene: 7. As processed by the authors: Reference gene primer amplification yielded estimated nucleated cell counts. Produced via immunoSEQ multiplex PCR; TCRdb's table is partial and in-frame only. D and trimming come from the DNA, and the V and J calls and clone size come from that table. This sample carries 75,000 to 80,000 clones, approximately 86% of them seen once, and the ten largest clones take about 18%. This clone was recorded only once.

This sequence originates from a human donor in a cohort sampled during active COVID-19. The chain combines TRBV7-3 with TRBJ2-1; the match to TRBD1 covers 11 bases. The specimen sequenced was peripheral blood. DNA of the CDR3: TGTGCCAGCAGCCCGGGACAGGGGGTGTCCCAGTTCTTC. Translation: CASSPGQGVSQFF.